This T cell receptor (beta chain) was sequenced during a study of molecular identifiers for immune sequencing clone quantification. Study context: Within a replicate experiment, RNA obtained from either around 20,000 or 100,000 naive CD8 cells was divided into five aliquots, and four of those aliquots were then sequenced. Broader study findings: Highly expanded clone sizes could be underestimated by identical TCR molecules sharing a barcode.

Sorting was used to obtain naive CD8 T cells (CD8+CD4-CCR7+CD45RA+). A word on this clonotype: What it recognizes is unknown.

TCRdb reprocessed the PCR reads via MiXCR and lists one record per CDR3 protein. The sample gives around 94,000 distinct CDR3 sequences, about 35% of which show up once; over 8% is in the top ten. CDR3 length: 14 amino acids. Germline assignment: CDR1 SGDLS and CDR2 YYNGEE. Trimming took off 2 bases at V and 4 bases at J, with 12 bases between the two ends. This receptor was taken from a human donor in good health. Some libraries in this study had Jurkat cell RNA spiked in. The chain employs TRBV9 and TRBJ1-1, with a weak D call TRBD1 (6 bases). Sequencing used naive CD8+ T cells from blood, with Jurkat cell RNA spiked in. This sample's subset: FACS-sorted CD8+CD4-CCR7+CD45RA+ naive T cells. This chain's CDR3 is CASSVGGRPTEAFF. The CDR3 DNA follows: TGTGCCAGCAGCGTCGGGGGGCGCCCCACTGAAGCTTTCTTT.